This entry describes one T cell receptor (beta chain). The antigen is not known. The data derive from a study of T cell responses to AZD1222 COVID-19 vaccine. Study conclusions and caveats: Donors, mostly white British, included more females; clonal diversity was possibly underestimated. Close to half of spike-specific TCRs reportedly recognize unmutated variant regions.

Sequencing was performed with immunoSEQ multiplex PCR; in TCRdb, only in-frame clones are kept and a portion is missing. The sample consists of about 140,000 clones, about 82% of them appearing once. Germline values: CDR1 MNHNY, CDR2 SVGAGI (reference sequence). V was pared by 7 bases and J by 2 bases, with 14 bases between. CDR3 size: 14 residues. The material was peripheral blood, obtained 28 days after the second dose of the MenACWY control vaccine. This sequence joins TRBV6-6 and TRBJ2-5; a possible D gene is TRBD2 (6 bases). This clonotype was sampled from an adult who received the MenACWY meningococcal vaccine as a control. In nucleotides, the CDR3 is TGTGCCAGCACCTTGTCGGGAGCTCAAGAGACCCAGTACTTC. Translating gives CASTLSGAQETQYF.